This T cell receptor beta chain was recovered during a study of OX40 agonist ivuxolimab in advanced cancers. About the investigation overall: Ivuxolimab, which targeted the costimulatory receptor OX40 (CD134), was an agonistic, fully human IgG2 monoclonal antibody. Intravenous ivuxolimab was administered to patients every 2 weeks at six dose levels: 0.01, 0.1, 0.3, 1.5, 3 and 10 mg/kg. Among the roughly 50 dose-escalation patients, about 20 had hepatocellular carcinoma, around 15 melanoma, 9 renal cell carcinoma and 9 head and neck cancer. A male proportion of 82.7% and a mean age of 60 years, ranging from about 23 to 79, were recorded for the dose-escalation cohort. Patients were allowed to have had prior anti-PD-1, anti-PD-L1 or anti-CTLA-4 therapy, and around 37% of the dose-escalation patients had previously received checkpoint inhibitors. Partial responses were achieved by three dose-escalation patients, of whom one had hepatocellular carcinoma and two had cutaneous melanoma. Peripheral TCRbeta sequencing was intended to test whether TCR sequence diversity was altered and clonal T-cell expansion was caused by ivuxolimab. The paper reports the monotherapy dose-escalation portion (N of about 52 patients) of the phase I ivuxolimab trial.

CDR1 and CDR2 are read off the germline V gene as MDHEN and SYDVKM. CDR3 length: 18 amino acids, cysteine to phenylalanine. Just CDR3 DNA is preserved here, 54 bases in frame from base 1. Trimming costs V 3 bases and J 4 bases, and their ends lie 24 bases apart. As concerns this clone: What antigen it recognizes has not been identified. One base away there is no much larger clone; base qualities are not given.

The trial excluded patients who had a history of autoimmune disease or were on systemic immunosuppression. Peripheral blood for TCR sequencing was collected from all dose cohorts at baseline, on cycle 4 day 1, and on cycle 7 day 1. The samples were taken from a phase I, first-in-human, multicenter, open-label dose-escalation trial of ivuxolimab. The trial enrolled adults with locally advanced or metastatic head and neck squamous cell, hepatocellular, melanoma or renal cell carcinoma. Before TCR sequencing, CD4+ and CD8+ T cells were separately sorted from peripheral blood. Results and caveats for the whole study, not just this receptor: The antigen specificity of the peripheral T cells that underwent clonal expansion was not determined. Low levels of normalized T-cell clonal expansion were also seen in some patients who did not respond. In the 0.1-3.0 mg/kg groups, partial responders had among the lowest normalized peripheral clonal expansion, particularly in CD8+ T cells. On average, CD8+ T cells showed more expanded clones than CD4+ T cells after ivuxolimab. At doses of 0.1 to 3.0 mg/kg, clonal expansion of both CD4+ and CD8+ T cells in blood was seen between baseline and week 6.

For sequencing of the TCRbeta CDR3 region, genomic DNA was extracted from the sorted cells. The immunoSEQ Assay was used for sequencing of TCRbeta CDR3 regions. TCRdb mirrors the immuneACCESS table, restricted to in-frame sequences. Some clones are absent from its copies; in checked studies, under half trace to an unresolved V gene, and the reason for the others is unknown. For this sample the table gives about 69,000 clones, of which about nine tenths were detected only once. The ten largest clones represent 5.9% of the sample. Specimen: CD4+ or CD8+ T cells sorted from blood, collected in a trial of the OX40 agonist ivuxolimab. The chain is assembled from TRBV28 and TRBJ1-1, with the D gene not clear enough to name. This TCR derives from an adult with an advanced solid tumor such as melanoma, head and neck, liver or kidney cancer. The sequenced DNA is TGTGCCAGCAGTTTGAAAGGGTTGTTGTTGAAGGAGTCCACTGAAGCTTTCTTT. Translated, it gives CASSLKGLLLKESTEAFF.